This is a list of T cell receptor beta chains from one sample in a study of monozygotic twins with cystic fibrosis. Libraries were prepared by immunoSEQ multiplex PCR; TCRdb keeps only in-frame clonotypes and omits some of them. The repertoire has a few thousand clones, roughly 96% of them found once; the top ten carry around 2.9%. Specimen: blood. These TCRs come from a boy younger than 10 with cystic fibrosis. CDR3s include the opening cysteine and the closing phenylalanine or tryptophan. Fields, in order: CDR3 protein, D gene, J gene, V gene. The D gene is left open where the match is weak.

CDR3: CASTYNTGELFF
D: .
J: TRBJ2-2
V: TRBV6-6

CDR3: CASGLAIPGLTEAFF
D: .
J: TRBJ1-1
V: TRBV12-5

CDR3: CSVGALPGGGPGELFF
D: .
J: TRBJ2-2
V: TRBV29-1

CDR3: CASSNQALGNGYTF
D: .
J: TRBJ1-2
V: TRBV27

CDR3: CASSQKQGNTEAFF
D: .
J: TRBJ1-1
V: TRBV5-4

CDR3: CAWSGGSPGEPQHF
D: .
J: TRBJ1-5
V: TRBV30

CDR3: CASRWQSRGEQYF
D: .
J: TRBJ2-7
V: TRBV2

CDR3: CASSSSGTPREGEQFF
D: .
J: TRBJ2-1
V: TRBV6-6

CDR3: CSVGQGPTGELFF
D: TRBD1
J: TRBJ2-2
V: TRBV29-1

CDR3: CASSWGTGNYGYTF
D: TRBD1
J: TRBJ1-2
V: TRBV5-6

CDR3: CASSYSGGGYTF
D: .
J: TRBJ1-2
V: TRBV6-5

CDR3: CASSQGRGAYGYTF
D: TRBD1
J: TRBJ1-2
V: TRBV14

CDR3: CASSLSIMGGSYNEQFF
D: .
J: TRBJ2-1
V: TRBV27

CDR3: CASSPRTGGANTEAFF
D: TRBD1
J: TRBJ1-1
V: TRBV11-2

CDR3: CASSQGQEETQYF
D: .
J: TRBJ2-5
V: TRBV4-1

CDR3: CATKREGTEAFF
D: .
J: TRBJ1-1
V: TRBV14

CDR3: CAIGSGQGSTDTQYF
D: TRBD1
J: TRBJ2-3
V: TRBV10-3

CDR3: CASSQDLVVKQFF
D: .
J: TRBJ2-1
V: TRBV4-1

CDR3: CASSESGAKNIQYF
D: .
J: TRBJ2-4
V: TRBV25-1

CDR3: CASSQVVGPERETQYF
D: .
J: TRBJ2-5
V: TRBV4-2

CDR3: CASSRMGGSTEAFF
D: .
J: TRBJ1-1
V: TRBV19

CDR3: CASSGGTGLWRYQETQYF
D: TRBD1
J: TRBJ2-5
V: TRBV25-1

CDR3: CASTPPGTRRRNEQFF
D: TRBD2
J: TRBJ2-1
V: TRBV27

CDR3: CASSTFREGDLAFF
D: .
J: TRBJ1-1
V: TRBV19

CDR3: CASSAFYRDNQPQHF
D: .
J: TRBJ1-5
V: TRBV4-2

CDR3: CAWSVLGGSYEQYF
D: .
J: TRBJ2-7
V: TRBV30

CDR3: CASSIGLAGGRDEQFF
D: TRBD2
J: TRBJ2-1
V: TRBV7-7

CDR3: CASSLGGTGGGNTIYF
D: TRBD1
J: TRBJ1-3
V: TRBV5-4

CDR3: CASSPTPSGGAYEQFF
D: TRBD2
J: TRBJ2-1
V: TRBV9

CDR3: CASSVRAGATGELFF
D: .
J: TRBJ2-2
V: TRBV9

CDR3: CASSLQGEVGYTF
D: TRBD1
J: TRBJ1-2
V: TRBV14

CDR3: CASSLRGKLQNEQFF
D: .
J: TRBJ2-1
V: TRBV7-9

CDR3: CAWSVLTEAFF
D: .
J: TRBJ1-1
V: TRBV30

CDR3: CASSLGASDRDYGYTF
D: .
J: TRBJ1-2
V: TRBV11-1

CDR3: CAWTSLEGTETQYF
D: .
J: TRBJ2-5
V: TRBV30

CDR3: CASSQDGAGGRYGYTF
D: TRBD1
J: TRBJ1-2
V: TRBV4-1

CDR3: CASSLSALAAYATQETQYF
D: TRBD2
J: TRBJ2-5
V: TRBV7-2

CDR3: CASSLYPSGANVLTF
D: .
J: TRBJ2-6
V: TRBV5-8

CDR3: CASSLDRGQYEQYF
D: TRBD1
J: TRBJ2-7
V: TRBV2

CDR3: CASSLGRGATYEQYF
D: .
J: TRBJ2-7
V: TRBV13

CDR3: CASSLPGRGDSPLHF
D: .
J: TRBJ1-6
V: TRBV5-4

CDR3: CASSVGQTGELFF
D: .
J: TRBJ2-2
V: TRBV9

CDR3: CASSRPTTNEKLFF
D: .
J: TRBJ1-4
V: TRBV5-6

CDR3: CASSEGTGGYTF
D: TRBD1
J: TRBJ1-2
V: TRBV2

CDR3: CASSPRANTGELFF
D: .
J: TRBJ2-2
V: TRBV9

CDR3: CASRPGGGQYQPQHF
D: TRBD1
J: TRBJ1-5
V: TRBV2

CDR3: CASSKGQGNTEAFF
D: TRBD1
J: TRBJ1-1
V: TRBV7-9

CDR3: CASSVRGFNPGTQYF
D: .
J: TRBJ2-3
V: TRBV2

CDR3: CASSQGPTSTF
D: .
J: TRBJ1-2
V: TRBV4-2

CDR3: CASSVGLDTEAFF
D: .
J: TRBJ1-1
V: TRBV9

CDR3: CASSLGTVQNTEAFF
D: .
J: TRBJ1-1
V: TRBV5-1

CDR3: CASIHREDQGNTIYF
D: .
J: TRBJ1-3
V: TRBV30

CDR3: CASSQARGLNTEAFF
D: .
J: TRBJ1-1
V: TRBV4-1

CDR3: CASSVTGGAAYEQYF
D: TRBD1
J: TRBJ2-7
V: TRBV2

CDR3: CASSATLDHEQFF
D: .
J: TRBJ2-1
V: TRBV7-7

CDR3: CASSLMGLNQPQHF
D: .
J: TRBJ1-5
V: TRBV5-5

CDR3: CASSEVRGNTEAFF
D: .
J: TRBJ1-1
V: TRBV6-1

CDR3: CASSALAPLHF
D: .
J: TRBJ1-6
V: TRBV6-1

CDR3: CASSAELAADTQYF
D: TRBD2
J: TRBJ2-3
V: TRBV10-1

CDR3: CASSPDRDRGWSPLHF
D: TRBD1
J: TRBJ1-6
V: TRBV11-1